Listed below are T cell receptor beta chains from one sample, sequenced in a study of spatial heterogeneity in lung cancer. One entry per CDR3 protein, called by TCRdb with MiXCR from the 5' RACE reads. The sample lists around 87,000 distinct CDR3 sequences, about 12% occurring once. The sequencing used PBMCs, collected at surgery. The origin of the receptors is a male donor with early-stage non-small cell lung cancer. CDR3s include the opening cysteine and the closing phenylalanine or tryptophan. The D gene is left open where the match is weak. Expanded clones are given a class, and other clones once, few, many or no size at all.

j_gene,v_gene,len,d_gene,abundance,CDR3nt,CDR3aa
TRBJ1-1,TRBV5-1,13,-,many,TGCGCCAGCAGGGGGGCCCTGAACACTGAAGCTTTCTTT,CASRGALNTEAFF
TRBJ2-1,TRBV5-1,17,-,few,TGCGCCAGCAGCTTGGACCTGGGGCGGAGCTCCTACAATGAGCAGTTCTTC,CASSLDLGRSSYNEQFF
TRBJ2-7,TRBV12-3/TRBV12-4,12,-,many,TGTGCCAGCAGTTTTTTCTCCTACGAGCAGTACTTC,CASSFFSYEQYF
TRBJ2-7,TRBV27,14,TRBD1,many,TGTGCCAGCAGCCCGGACAGGGATCTATACGAGCAGTACTTC,CASSPDRDLYEQYF
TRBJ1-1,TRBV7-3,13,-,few,TGTGCCAGCAGCCTGACGTTGAACACTGAAGCTTTCTTT,CASSLTLNTEAFF
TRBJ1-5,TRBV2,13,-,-,TGTGCCAGCAGCCCCCCCCTCAATCAGCCCCAGCATTTT,CASSPPLNQPQHF
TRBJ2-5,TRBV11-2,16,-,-,TGTGCCAGCAGCGAGTGGGGATTTCGTGGCCAAGAGACCCAGTACTTC,CASSEWGFRGQETQYF
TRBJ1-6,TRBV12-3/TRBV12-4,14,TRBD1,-,TGTGCCAGCAGTCGACAGGGTTATAATTCACCCCTCCACTTT,CASSRQGYNSPLHF
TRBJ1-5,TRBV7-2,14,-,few,TGTGCCAGCAGCCAAGGGGCCGTCCGTCAGCCCCAGCATTTT,CASSQGAVRQPQHF
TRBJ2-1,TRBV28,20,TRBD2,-,TGTGCCAGCAGTGATATATTCCCCGATGCCGGACTAGCGAGACCCAATGAGCAGTTCTTC,CASSDIFPDAGLARPNEQFF
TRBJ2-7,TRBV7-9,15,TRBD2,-,TGTGCCAGCAGTCCCCTAGCGGGCATAGCCTACGAGCAGTACTTC,CASSPLAGIAYEQYF
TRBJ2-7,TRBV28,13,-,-,TGTGCCAGCAGGGGAACTTCTCAGGCTATGCAGTACTTC,CASRGTSQAMQYF
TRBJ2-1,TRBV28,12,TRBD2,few,TGTGCCAGCAGTACGGGAGGGCATGAGCAGTTCTTC,CASSTGGHEQFF
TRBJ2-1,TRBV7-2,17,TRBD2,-,TGTGCCAGCAGCCCCCGAGTACTAGCGGGACCCTACAATGAGCAGTTCTTC,CASSPRVLAGPYNEQFF
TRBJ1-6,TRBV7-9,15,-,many,TGTGCCAGCAGCTTAGGGAGGGGTTATAATTCACCCCTCCACTTT,CASSLGRGYNSPLHF
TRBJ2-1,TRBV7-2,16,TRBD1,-,TGTGCCAGCAGCTTAGTCGGGACAGCGCTTAATAATGAGCAGTTCTTC,CASSLVGTALNNEQFF
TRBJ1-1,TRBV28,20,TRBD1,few,TGTGCCAGCAGTCCATCCACCCGACGGTTTTCCTCGGACAGGGCCTACTCGACTTTCTTT,CASSPSTRRFSSDRAYSTFF
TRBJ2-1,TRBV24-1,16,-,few,TGTGCCACCAGTGATTTGGCGGGACCTTCCTACAATGAGCAGTTCTTC,CATSDLAGPSYNEQFF
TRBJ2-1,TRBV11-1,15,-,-,TGTGCCAGCAGGCCAGGAGGTGCGGCAGGCTATGAGCAGTTCTTC,CASRPGGAAGYEQFF
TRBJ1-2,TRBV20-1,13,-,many,TGCAGTGCTAGACCAGGGTCTAACTATGGCTACACCTTC,CSARPGSNYGYTF